This T cell receptor beta chain is drawn from a study of regulatory T cells in long-lasting Graves disease. Study conclusions and caveats: Between persistent patients, roughly 2,600 public clonotypes were shared, exceeding the 900 to 1,000 shared between new patients. Possibly, accuracy suffered from the small sample size.

The table lists this clonotype with many counts. The target antigen is unknown. Trimming shortened V by 8 bases and J by 0 bases, and 10 bases separated the two germline ends. This CDR3 is 13 amino acids long. The germline V gene has CDR1 SNHLY and CDR2 FYNNEI. CDR3-region Arm-PCR and iRepertoire HTBI primers produced the TCR beta libraries. TCRdb reanalysed the multiplex PCR reads using MiXCR and keeps one entry per CDR3 protein. The data hold about 420,000 distinct CDR3 sequences, with roughly a quarter observed a single time. Time point indicated: persistent/refractory GD, antithyroid drugs over 5 years with positive TRAb. Scientists built the TCR library using RNA that was extracted from PBMCs.

This clonotype was sampled from a female donor with Graves disease. The chain recombines TRBV2 with TRBJ1-2; D ambiguous. The source was peripheral blood mononuclear cells (PBMCs), collected when the disease was refractory, from a patient treated with antithyroid drugs. The CDR3 reads CASDGRANYGYTF. In DNA, the CDR3 is TGTGCCAGCGACGGCCGAGCTAACTATGGCTACACCTTC.